The clone carrying this TCR beta chain occurred a few times. As yet, its antigen is unknown. 5'RACE, which relied on constant-segment primers, yielded TCR alpha and TCR beta cDNA libraries carrying sample barcodes and UMIs. TCRdb used MiXCR to reprocess the 5' RACE reads, holding one entry per CDR3 protein. Of about 13,000 distinct CDR3 sequences listed, around 15% are singletons. This sample is part of a study of T-cell memory formation after mild COVID-19. On the study more broadly: Clustering of TCRs was largely donor specific.

The CDR3 has 15 residues. Germline assignment: CDR1 LGHNA and CDR2 YSLEER. The ends were cut back, 1 base at V and 8 bases at J, with 14 bases in the middle. Whole-study findings and limits: Clones that got smaller from day 15 to 85 had even CD4/CD8, while clones growing later tipped toward CD4+.

The chain combines TRBV4-3 with TRBJ1-4; D is unclear. The clonotype originates from a man between 18 and 29 years old who had mild COVID-19 (a few samples of this study predate the infection). Cell type and time point are not known. Sequencing used PBMCs or a T cell subset sorted from them (not recorded which). The CDR3 sequence is CASSQGRGLGEKLFF. CDR3 nucleotides: TGCGCCAGCAGCCAAGGTCGCGGCCTGGGGGAAAAACTGTTTTTT.